This TCR beta chain emerged from a study of human T cells and chemical hapten exposure. Study context: 2% DPC applied to a roughly 2 cm by roughly 2 cm arm area sensitized donors.

Overall study results and limits: Compared with pre-sensitization or healthy control sets, expanded TCRs clustered more. More PT1 expanded TCRs went with higher patch test scores. Sensitizing with DPC caused no change in TCRs above 1 in 1000 frequency.

Time point given: pre-sensitization, week 0. Regarding treatment: therapeutic diphenylcyclopropenone sensitization with weekly scalp DPC. Concerning this clonotype: Its cognate antigen is unknown.

TCRdb recomputed calls from the RACE reads with MiXCR, one row per CDR3 protein. The sample lists more than 75,000 distinct CDR3 sequences; approximately 9.9% were seen once. Germline CDR1 KGHSH, CDR2 LQKENI. This CDR3 is built from 14 residues. Losses at the gene ends were 5 bases for V and 1 base for J; bases not matched to a gene: 4. This receptor was obtained from a middle-aged woman with alopecia areata. Some clones in this sample may be carry-over from other donors' samples. The material was whole blood, obtained in connection with sensitization to the hapten diphenylcyclopropenone (DPC). This chain links TRBV18 with TRBJ1-1, with 7 bases matching TRBD1. The CDR3 spells CASSAGQENTEAFF. CDR3 nucleotide sequence: TGTGCCAGCTCAGCCGGACAGGAGAACACTGAAGCTTTCTTT. The whole variable domain, filled in from reference TRBV18 and TRBJ1-1, reads NAGVMQNPRHLVRRRGQEARLRCSPMKGHSHVYWYRQLPEEGLKFMVYLQKENIIDESGMPKERFSAEFPKEGPSILRIQQVVRGDSAAYFCASSAGQENTEAFFGQGTRLTVV.